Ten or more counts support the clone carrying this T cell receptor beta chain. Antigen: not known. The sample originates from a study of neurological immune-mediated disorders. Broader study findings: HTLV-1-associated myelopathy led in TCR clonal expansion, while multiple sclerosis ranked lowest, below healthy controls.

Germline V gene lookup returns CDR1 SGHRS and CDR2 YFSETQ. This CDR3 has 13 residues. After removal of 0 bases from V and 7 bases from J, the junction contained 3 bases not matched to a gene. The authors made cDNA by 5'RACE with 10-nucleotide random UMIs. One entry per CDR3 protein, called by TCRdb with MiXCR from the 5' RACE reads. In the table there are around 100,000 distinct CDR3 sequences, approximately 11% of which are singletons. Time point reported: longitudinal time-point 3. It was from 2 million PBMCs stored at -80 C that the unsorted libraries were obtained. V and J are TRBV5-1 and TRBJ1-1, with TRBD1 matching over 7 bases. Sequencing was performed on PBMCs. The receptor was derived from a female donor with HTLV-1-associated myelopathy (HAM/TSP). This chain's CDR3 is CASSLVGQSEAFF. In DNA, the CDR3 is TGCGCCAGCAGCTTGGTGGGACAGAGTGAAGCTTTCTTT.